The 14 T cell receptor beta chains listed next were all sequenced from one sample in a study of blood T cell repertoires in COVID-19. The method was immunoSEQ multiplex PCR; TCRdb's version includes in-frame clones alone and lacks a portion of them. Among about 120,000 clones listed, 85% were seen once. Sequenced material: peripheral blood. Every receptor here comes from a man older than 75 with active or convalescent COVID-19.

V is TRBV29-1 and J is TRBJ1-2, with 8 bases lining up with TRBD1. This CDR3 spans 14 amino acids. The ends lost 6 bases at V and 4 bases at J; junction bases unmatched: 10. Germline CDR1 is SQVTM and CDR2 is ANQGSEA. The CDR3 region is CSVLADRGGYGYTF. DNA for the CDR3: TGCAGCGTCCTAGCTGACAGGGGCGGCTATGGCTACACCTTC.

The chain has TRBV2 and TRBJ1-4; D gene uncertain. The CDR3 loop spans 15 amino acids. Germline V gene sequence: CDR1 SNHLY, CDR2 FYNNEI. V gave up 6 bases and J gave up 0 bases, with 11 bases separating them. CDR3 sequence: CASRLRESTNEKLFF. In DNA, the CDR3 is TGTGCCAGCAGACTTAGGGAGTCAACTAATGAAAAACTGTTTTTT.

The chain employs TRBV6-2 or TRBV6-3 and TRBJ2-7; possible D gene TRBD2, 5 bases. The ends were cut back, 5 bases at V and 6 bases at J, with 14 bases in the middle. CDR1 is MNHEY and CDR2 is SVGEGT in the germline V gene. The CDR3 length is 13 residues. This CDR3 is CASSLRLRGEQYF. CDR3 nucleotide sequence: TGTGCCAGCAGTCTACGACTTCGGGGCGAGCAGTACTTC.

In DNA, the CDR3 is TGTGCCAGCAGTTTCCATACCGGGACAGGCACAGATACGCAGTATTTT. It yields the protein CASSFHTGTGTDTQYF. The gene calls are TRBV27 and TRBJ2-3; 7 positions agree with TRBD1. V trimming: 3 bases; J trimming: 1 base; junction bases outside the gene matches: 7. Per the germline V gene, CDR1 is MNHEY and CDR2 is SMNVEV (reference sequence). The CDR3 spans 16 residues.

This rearrangement joins TRBV29-1 to TRBJ2-7; D remains unclear. The germline V and J ends were trimmed by 4 bases and 3 bases, with 7 bases remaining between them. This CDR3 has 11 amino acids. Germline values: CDR1 SQVTM, CDR2 ANQGSEA. CDR3 protein: CSVVRDYEQYF. The DNA for the CDR3 is TGCAGCGTTGTACGAGACTACGAGCAGTACTTC.

The chain has TRBV5-5 and TRBJ2-2, with a possible D match to TRBD2 (6 bases). This CDR3 region has 15 residues. CDR1 is SGHKS, CDR2 YYEKEE, per germline (reference sequence). The V and J ends lost 2 bases and 2 bases respectively, with 10 bases between them. The CDR3 region is CASSFPGGNTGELFF. The CDR3 DNA sequence: TGTGCCAGCAGCTTCCCCGGGGGTAACACCGGGGAGCTGTTTTTT.

The chain is built from TRBV3-1 (or the pseudogene TRBV3-2) and TRBJ1-4; TRBD1 might be the D (5 bases). Germline V gene data show CDR1 as LGHDT and CDR2 as YNNKEL (reference sequence). The CDR3 is 15 amino acids. Trimming removed 2 bases at V and 4 bases at J, with 11 bases between. In DNA form, the CDR3 reads TGTGCCAGCAGCCAACAGGGCGTCCGTAATGAAAAACTGTTTTTT. It codes for CASSQQGVRNEKLFF.

This clone occurred once. The gene calls are TRBV3-1 (or the pseudogene TRBV3-2) and TRBJ1-4; no definite D call. Germline V gene lookup returns CDR1 LGHDT and CDR2 YNNKEL (reference sequence). Trimming shortened V by 1 base and J by 4 bases, and 13 bases separated the two germline ends. This CDR3 has 16 residues. The CDR3: CASSQGTSLGNEKLFF. In nucleotides, the CDR3 is TGTGCCAGCAGCCAAGGGACTTCCCTGGGTAATGAAAAACTGTTTTTT.

The chain employs TRBV6-5 and TRBJ1-4, with D perhaps TRBD1 (6 bases). Germline-derived CDR1 and CDR2 are MNHEY and SVGAGI. This CDR3 is 14 amino acids long. The ends were cut back, 7 bases at V and 6 bases at J, with 15 bases in the middle. The CDR3 sequence: CASNQRGGHEKLFF. As DNA, the CDR3 is TGTGCCAGCAACCAGCGGGGGGGGCATGAAAAACTGTTTTTT.

This clone was recorded only once. This chain joins TRBV11-2 and TRBJ2-7, with TRBD1 matching over 8 bases. The germline V gene has CDR1 SGHAT and CDR2 FQNNGV. CDR3 length: 15 amino acids. Trimming removed 1 base from V and 4 bases from J; junction bases left unmatched: 6. CDR3 amino acids: CASSLGTGTPYEQYF. CDR3 in DNA: TGTGCCAGCAGCTTAGGGACAGGGACCCCGTACGAGCAGTACTTC.

The chain employs TRBV6-4 and TRBJ2-2, with 8 bases fitting TRBD2. The CDR3 runs 14 residues. Germline trimming cut 6 bases from V and 5 bases from J; bases unmatched to any gene: 5. Germline CDR1 reads MRHNA; CDR2 reads SNTAGT. CDR3 in DNA: TGTGCCAGCAGAGCGGGAGTATTAACCGGGGAGCTGTTTTTT. It translates to CASRAGVLTGELFF.

About this clone: The sample has other DNA sequences that encode this CDR3 too. V gene TRBV7-9 combines with J gene TRBJ2-5; tentative D call: TRBD2 (5 bases). Trimming removed 3 bases from V and 2 bases from J, with 10 bases in between. The germline gives CDR1 SEHNR, CDR2 FQNEAQ (reference sequence). CDR3 size: 14 residues. As DNA, the CDR3 is TGTGCCAGCAGCTTGGCGGGCGGACAAGAGACCCAGTACTTC. Protein sequence: CASSLAGGQETQYF. Combining the CDR3 with reference TRBV7-9 and TRBJ2-5 gives the whole variable domain DTGVSQNPRHKITKRGQNVTFRCDPISEHNRLYWYRQTLGQGPEFLTYFQNEAQLEKSRLLSDRFSAERPKGSFSTLEIQRTEQGDSAMYLCASSLAGGQETQYFGPGTRLLVL.

This sequence joins TRBV7-9 and TRBJ2-3; no reliable D call. In germline, CDR1 is SEHNR, CDR2 FQNEAQ (reference sequence). Trimming shortened V by 3 bases and J by 2 bases, and 9 bases separated the two germline ends. The CDR3 covers 14 residues. CDR3 bases: TGTGCCAGCAGCTTGGAGAGGTTCACAGATACGCAGTATTTT. It yields the protein CASSLERFTDTQYF.

This clone came up once. This chain joins TRBV10-3 and TRBJ1-5; 8 bases map to TRBD1. This CDR3 has 13 amino acids. The V gene's germline CDR1 is ENHRY and CDR2 SYGVKD. The V and J ends lost 7 bases and 7 bases, in that order; junction bases with no gene match: 6. CDR3 in DNA: TGTGCCATCACGGACAGGGTTGGCCAGCCCCAGCATTTT. Its translation is CAITDRVGQPQHF.